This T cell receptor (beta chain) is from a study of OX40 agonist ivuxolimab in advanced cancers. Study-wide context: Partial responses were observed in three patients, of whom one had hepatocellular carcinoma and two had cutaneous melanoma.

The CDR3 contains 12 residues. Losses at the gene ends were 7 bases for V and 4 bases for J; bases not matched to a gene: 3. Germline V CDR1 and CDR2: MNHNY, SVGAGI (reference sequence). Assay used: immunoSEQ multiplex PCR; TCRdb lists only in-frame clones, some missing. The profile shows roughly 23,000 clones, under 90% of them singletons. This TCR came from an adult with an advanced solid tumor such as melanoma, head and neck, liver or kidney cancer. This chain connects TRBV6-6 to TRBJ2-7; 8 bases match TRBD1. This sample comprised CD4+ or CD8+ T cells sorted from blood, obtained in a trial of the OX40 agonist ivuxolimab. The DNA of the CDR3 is TGTGCCAGCAACAGGGGGGATTACGAGCAGTACTTC. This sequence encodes CASNRGDYEQYF.